The 21 T cell receptor beta chains given below trace back to one sample, sequenced in a study of blood T cell repertoires in COVID-19. Using immunoSEQ multiplex PCR, the repertoire was profiled, and TCRdb retains in-frame clones only, with some absent. This sample has fewer than 450,000 clones, with roughly 87% found just once. Sequenced: PBMCs or T cells enriched from blood (not recorded which). Every receptor here comes from a woman in her thirties who had recovered from COVID-19.

V usage is TRBV4-3 and J usage is TRBJ1-2, with a possible D match to TRBD1 (6 bases). The germline V and J ends were trimmed by 0 bases and 8 bases, with 13 bases remaining between them. The CDR3 is 14 amino acids. Looked up from germline, CDR1 is LGHNA and CDR2 is YSLEER. CDR3 DNA sequence: TGCGCCAGCAGCCAAGATCATAACAGGGACGGCTACACCTTC. This gives the protein CASSQDHNRDGYTF.

CDR3 sequence reads: CASSFLGLAGPGELFF. For the CDR3, the DNA is TGTGCCAGCAGCTTTCTGGGACTAGCGGGACCCGGGGAGCTGTTTTTT. The chain links TRBV11-2 to TRBJ2-2, with 13 bases aligning to TRBD2. CDR1 is SGHAT and CDR2 is FQNNGV in the germline V gene. The length of the CDR3 is 16 residues. The V and J ends lost 3 bases and 6 bases, in that order; junction bases with no gene match: 4. The variable domain in full, with the rest retrieved from reference TRBV11-2 and TRBJ2-2, is EAGVAQSPRYKIIEKRQSVAFWCNPISGHATLYWYQQILGQGPKLLIQFQNNGVVDDSQLPKDRFSAERLKGVDSTLKIQPAKLEDSAVYLCASSFLGLAGPGELFFGEGSRLTVL.

The rearrangement joins TRBV7-9 to TRBJ2-5, with 10 bases aligning to TRBD1. J was trimmed by 3 bases and V by 5 bases; bases with no gene match: 9. The CDR3 contains 16 residues. Germline lookup yields CDR1 SEHNR and CDR2 FQNEAQ (reference sequence). Here the CDR3 reads CASSIVGTGAKETQYF. Here the CDR3 DNA reads TGTGCCAGCAGCATAGTCGGGACAGGGGCAAAAGAGACCCAGTACTTC.

The gene calls are TRBV19 and TRBJ1-5, with no clear D. The germline V gene has CDR1 LNHDA and CDR2 SQIVND (reference sequence). V gave up 8 bases and J gave up 5 bases, with 7 bases separating them. The CDR3 loop spans 11 amino acids. The CDR3: CASGEYQPQHF. In DNA, the CDR3 is TGTGCCAGTGGGGAGTATCAGCCCCAGCATTTT.

The chain has TRBV6-5 and TRBJ2-7; tentatively, D is TRBD2 (7 bases). Trimming removed 0 bases at V and 7 bases at J, with 19 bases between. This CDR3 contains 16 residues. Germline CDR1 reads MNHEY; CDR2 reads SVGAGI. CDR3 DNA: TGTGCCAGCAGTTACTCGAGGGGGGGGACACCGCGGGAGCAGTACTTC. It yields the protein CASSYSRGGTPREQYF.

The chain joins TRBV9 to TRBJ2-3; 8 positions match TRBD1. Germline lookup yields CDR1 SGDLS and CDR2 YYNGEE. The ends lost 4 bases at V and 0 bases at J; junction bases unmatched: 4. The length of the CDR3 is 15 residues. For the CDR3, the DNA is TGTGCCAGCAGCCCGACAGGGGCTAGCACAGATACGCAGTATTTT. This translates into CASSPTGASTDTQYF. The variable domain in full, with the rest retrieved from reference TRBV9 and TRBJ2-3, is DSGVTQTPKHLITATGQRVTLRCSPRSGDLSVYWYQQSLDQGLQFLIQYYNGEERAKGNILERFSAQQFPDLHSELNLSSLELGDSALYFCASSPTGASTDTQYFGPGTRLTVL.

The chain has TRBV28 and TRBJ2-7, with 10 nucleotides matching TRBD1. CDR3 length: 14 residues. Germline V gene lookup returns CDR1 MDHEN and CDR2 SYDVKM. Trimming at V came to 5 bases and at J to 4 bases, leaving 5 bases not matched to a gene. CDR3 nucleotide sequence: TGTGCCAGCAGTGCAGGACAGGGGGTGTACGAGCAGTACTTC. It translates to CASSAGQGVYEQYF. Combining the CDR3 with reference TRBV28 and TRBJ2-7 gives the whole variable domain DVKVTQSSRYLVKRTGEKVFLECVQDMDHENMFWYRQDPGLGLRLIYFSYDVKMKEKGDIPEGYSVSREKKERFSLILESASTNQTSMYLCASSAGQGVYEQYFGPGTRLTVT.

The chain joins TRBV30 to TRBJ1-1, with TRBD1 matching 8 bases. The ends lost 3 bases at V and 1 base at J; junction bases unmatched: 4. Germline V gives CDR1 GTSNPN, CDR2 SVGIG (reference sequence). CDR3 length equals 14 residues. CDR3 sequence reads: CAWRGDRPNTEAFF. CDR3 coding DNA: TGTGCCTGGAGGGGGGACAGGCCGAACACTGAAGCTTTCTTT.

J is TRBJ1-5 and V is TRBV20-1; D ambiguous. Trimming cost V 3 bases and J 4 bases, with 16 bases left between them. This CDR3 is built from 15 residues. Germline V gene lookup returns CDR1 DFQATT and CDR2 SNEGSKA (reference sequence). The CDR3 reads CSASSGKGLNQPQHF. The CDR3 coding sequence is TGCAGTGCTAGTTCCGGGAAAGGGCTAAATCAGCCCCAGCATTTT.

This clone was recorded only once. The chain carries TRBV7-2 and TRBJ2-5, with 8 bases aligning to TRBD2. The germline CDR1 and CDR2 sequences are SGHTA and FQGNSA. V shed 5 bases, J shed 5 bases, and the junction held 7 bases outside the gene matches. The CDR3 is made up of 14 amino acids. CDR3 DNA: TGTGCCAGCAGCCCCCGGACTAGCAGGGAGACCCAGTACTTC. Encoded protein: CASSPRTSRETQYF.

This clone has only one observation. V is TRBV9 and J is TRBJ1-3; 7 nucleotides line up with TRBD1. From germline, CDR1 is SGDLS and CDR2 YYNGEE. The length of the CDR3 is 14 residues. The V segment lost 0 bases and the J segment 4 bases; nucleotides outside the gene matches: 1. The CDR3 DNA reads TGTGCCAGCAGCGTAGGGACAGGAGGAAACACCATATATTTT. Residues: CASSVGTGGNTIYF.

This clone has more than one count but fewer than ten. The chain recombines TRBV30 with TRBJ1-5; D remains unclear. The CDR3 extends over 16 amino acids. The germline V gene has CDR1 GTSNPN and CDR2 SVGIG (reference sequence). Trimming took off 0 bases at V and 3 bases at J, with 15 bases between the two ends. This CDR3 reads CAWSVQSGQLNQPQHF. CDR3 bases: TGTGCCTGGAGTGTACAGTCCGGCCAGCTCAATCAGCCCCAGCATTTT.

This chain uses TRBV19 with TRBJ2-2; tentatively, D is TRBD1 (5 bases). This CDR3 is 15 amino acids long. Trimming cost V 6 bases and J 2 bases, with 13 bases left between them. Germline values: CDR1 LNHDA, CDR2 SQIVND (reference sequence). The CDR3 here is CASREKTENTGELFF. CDR3 bases: TGTGCCAGTAGAGAAAAGACAGAAAACACCGGGGAGCTGTTTTTT.

The CDR3 DNA is TGTGCCAGCAGCTTGGGAGCAGATAGAGGTCAGCCCCAGCATTTT. Its protein product is CASSLGADRGQPQHF. V usage is TRBV5-4 and J usage is TRBJ1-5, with D hard to call. The CDR3 has 15 amino acids. The germline CDR1 and CDR2 sequences are SGHNT and YYREEE (reference sequence). Trimming cost V 0 bases and J 6 bases, with 13 bases left between them.

The rearrangement links TRBV11-3 to TRBJ2-7; possibly TRBD2 for D (5 bases). Trimming stripped 4 bases from V and 10 bases from J, with 17 bases between. Germline CDR1 reads SGHNT; CDR2 reads YENEEA. The CDR3 runs to 13 residues. CDR3 loop: CASSSTSGASQYF. In nucleotides, the CDR3 is TGTGCCAGCAGCTCTACCAGCGGTGCCTCTCAGTACTTC.

The chain joins TRBV7-2 to TRBJ2-1; D possibly corresponds to TRBD1 (6 bases). Germline-derived CDR1 and CDR2 are SGHTA and FQGNSA. V shed 0 bases and J shed 9 bases, with 15 bases lying between them. The CDR3 is 15 amino acids. For the CDR3, the DNA is TGTGCCAGCAGCTTAGCGTCCAAACGGACAGCTGAGCAGTTCTTC. Protein: CASSLASKRTAEQFF.

The chain carries TRBV5-1 and TRBJ2-1, with D possibly matching TRBD1 (5 bases). CDR3 length equals 15 residues. Trimming shortened V by 2 bases and J by 6 bases, and 15 bases separated the two germline ends. Germline values: CDR1 SGHRS, CDR2 YFSETQ. The CDR3 is CASSFGSGFGNEQFF. The CDR3 nucleotides are TGCGCCAGCAGCTTCGGCTCAGGGTTTGGCAATGAGCAGTTCTTC.

This clone came up a few times. The chain carries TRBV19 and TRBJ1-5, with D possibly being TRBD1 (6 bases). The V gene's germline CDR1 is LNHDA and CDR2 SQIVND (reference sequence). The CDR3 loop spans 13 amino acids. Trimming took off 10 bases at V and 4 bases at J, with 14 bases between the two ends. CDR3 sequence (DNA): TGTGCCACCAGCGAGGGGACAAATCAGCCCCAGCATTTT. It specifies CATSEGTNQPQHF. Full variable domain (outside the CDR3, taken from reference TRBV19 and TRBJ1-5): DGGITQSPKYLFRKEGQNVTLSCEQNLNHDAMYWYRQDPGQGLRLIYYSQIVNDFQKGDIAEGYSVSREKKESFPLTVTSAQKNPTAFYLCATSEGTNQPQHFGDGTRLSIL.

This clone came up once. The chain is built from TRBV3-1 (or the pseudogene TRBV3-2) and TRBJ2-3; tentative D call: TRBD1 (6 bases). V shed 3 bases and J shed 2 bases, with 12 bases lying between them. Germline CDR1 LGHDT, CDR2 YNNKEL (reference sequence). The CDR3 runs 15 residues. CDR3 bases: TGTGCCAGCAGCCATGTACAGGGACACACAGATACGCAGTATTTT. Translated: CASSHVQGHTDTQYF.

The CDR3 is CSANRQGPYNEQFF. In DNA, the CDR3 is TGCAGCGCAAACCGACAGGGCCCCTACAATGAGCAGTTCTTC. The J gene is TRBJ2-1, the V gene TRBV29-1; 7 nucleotides agree with TRBD1. CDR1 is SQVTM and CDR2 is ANQGSEA in the germline V gene. The V and J ends lost 7 bases and 2 bases, in that order; junction bases with no gene match: 8. The CDR3 extends over 14 amino acids.

The chain employs TRBV7-9 and TRBJ2-3; 11 bases map to TRBD2. Germline trimming cut 6 bases from V and 4 bases from J; bases unmatched to any gene: 12. Germline assignment: CDR1 SEHNR and CDR2 FQNEAQ (reference sequence). The length of the CDR3 is 17 residues. The CDR3 DNA sequence: TGTGCCAGCAGGGCCAGACTAGCGGGGAAAAAGGCAGATACGCAGTATTTT. This gives the protein CASRARLAGKKADTQYF.